The present TCR beta chain was sequenced within a study of monozygotic twins with inflammatory bowel disease (dated by TCRdb to between 2018 and 2021). For the wider study: In total, roughly 28 monozygotic twin pairs made up the full study: 19 Danish pairs, all IBD-discordant, plus nine German pairs, of which four were IBD-concordant and five were IBD-discordant. The search for disease-associated traits relied mainly on comparing, within discordant pairs, IBD patients with their genetically identical healthy co-twins. Each individual had, on average, about 151 000 unique TCRalpha sequences and 181 000 unique TCRbeta sequences available for analysis.

Library method: 5' RACE. For each TCR library, 3,000 to 4,000 ng of total RNA was used. For each sample, cDNA was synthesized in eight separate reactions using SMARTScribe reverse transcriptase. During cDNA synthesis, unique molecular identifiers containing a 6-nucleotide sample barcode were introduced by template switching. TCRalpha and TCRbeta cDNA was amplified in two nested PCRs of around 15 and 9 cycles, and bead purification was carried out after each PCR. Before amplification, cDNA was treated with uracil DNA-glycosylase and purified using the QIAquick PCR purification kit. The second PCR was the step at which Illumina TruSeq-compatible adapters and sample-specific barcodes were added. Library quality and concentration were assessed using TapeStation and Qubit, and roughly 5 ng of each library was pooled. Sequencing of the pooled libraries was done on an Illumina HiSeq2500 single-index Rapid Run using custom sequencing primers and 2 x 100 bp reads. In the paper's pipeline: PCR and sequencing errors were corrected by UMI-based consensus assembly using MiGEC version 1.2.6. V(D)J alignment, clonotype assembly and CDR3 extraction were performed with MiXCR version 2.1.1. To normalise gene usage, clonotype sharing and MAIT/NKT TCR abundance, the analysis used the top 1000, 10 000 and 20 000 clonotypes per sample. After downsampling to 27 000 UMIs, diversity was calculated as the inverse Simpson index using the vegan R package. Paired Mann-Whitney U tests on discordant twin pairs were used, with Benjamini-Hochberg multiple-testing correction. After TCRdb reprocessed the reads, each CDR3 protein sequence was kept as one row, without DNA. TCRdb assigned the V and J calls; the authors' analysis was not used. The sample table includes 400,000 to 500,000 distinct CDR3 sequences. The ten top clones hold around 2.5% of the sample.

The CDR3 goes from the cysteine to the phenylalanine over 17 residues. The protein alone is recorded here. CDR1 and CDR2, per the germline V gene, are LGHNA and YNFKEQ. On the study overall, not on this receptor specifically: A decrease in TCRbeta repertoire diversity, as measured by inverse Simpson index, was observed in IBD patients compared with their healthy co-twins. IBD patients shared fewer clonotypes with other individuals than healthy twins did, most markedly in patients showing signs of disease activity. Differing immunosuppressive treatments among patients may have added background noise and inter-individual variability to the repertoires. The results gave no support for a single strong signal or clonotype linked to IBD. Concordant and discordant twins showed no difference in repertoire similarity, possibly because of limited statistical power. The analysis was unable to tell different T cell subtypes apart.

With respect to this clonotype: Its recognized antigen is unknown.

From each donor, a roughly 2.6 ml peripheral blood sample was collected into PAXgene tubes and stored at -80 degrees C. Total RNA was isolated from whole blood with the PAXgene blood miRNA kit on an automated QIAcube, without T cell sorting. Peripheral blood from monozygotic twin pairs, either concordant or discordant for inflammatory bowel disease, underwent deep TCRalpha and TCRbeta repertoire profiling that used unique molecular barcoding. Smoking habits were recorded for all twin pairs, with individuals classified as current, former or never smokers. Recombination connected TRBV4-2 to TRBJ1-4; TCRdb selects TRBD1, and the lack of DNA leaves this call unchecked. The sequenced sample was blood. This receptor was obtained from a human donor with ulcerative colitis or Crohn's disease, or a healthy co-twin of an affected twin (not recorded which). The CDR3 region reads CASSQSPGPDRQEKLFF.